This TCR beta chain appears in the sequencing data of a study of blood T cells in healthy people across ages. The donors, healthy Caucasians from Russia, were aged roughly 6 to 95. Regarding the study as a whole: Significant beta diversity loss was already apparent by age about 39, declining roughly linearly. Both higher diversity and more naive CD4+ cells marked long-lived donors when set against aged donors.

For this clonotype: Its antigen is unknown.

The CDR3 is 16 residues long. The germline V gene encodes CDR1 MNHEY and CDR2 SVGEGT. Alongside a J-beta primer mix, a sample-barcoded 5' primer served in a second PCR lasting about 7 to 12 cycles. TCRdb used MiXCR to reprocess the 5' RACE reads, holding one entry per CDR3 protein. In the table there are roughly 800,000 distinct CDR3 sequences, 58% of which are singletons. Sequenced: blood. The TCR originated in a man under 40 in good health. The chain carries TRBV6-2 or TRBV6-3 and TRBJ2-4; TRBD1 is a possible D gene (5 bases). The DNA matches TRBJ2-7 better at its end, which makes the J call doubtful. CDR3 sequence: CASSYSYSGQGYEQYF. Written as DNA, the CDR3 is TGTGCCAGCAGTTACTCCTACTCTGGGCAGGGCTACGAGCAGTACTTC.